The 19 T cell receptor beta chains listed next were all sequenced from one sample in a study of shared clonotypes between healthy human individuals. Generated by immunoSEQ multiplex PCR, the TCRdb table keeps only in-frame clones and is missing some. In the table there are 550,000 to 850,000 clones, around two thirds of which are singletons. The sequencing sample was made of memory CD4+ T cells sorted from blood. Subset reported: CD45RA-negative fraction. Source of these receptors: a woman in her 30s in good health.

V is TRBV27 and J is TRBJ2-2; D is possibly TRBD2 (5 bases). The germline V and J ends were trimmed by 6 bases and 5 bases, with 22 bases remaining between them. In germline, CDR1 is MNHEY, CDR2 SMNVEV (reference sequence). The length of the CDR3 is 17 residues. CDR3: CASRPSLKRSTTGELFF. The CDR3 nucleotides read TGTGCCAGCAGACCCTCCCTTAAGCGGAGCACAACCGGGGAGCTGTTTTTT.

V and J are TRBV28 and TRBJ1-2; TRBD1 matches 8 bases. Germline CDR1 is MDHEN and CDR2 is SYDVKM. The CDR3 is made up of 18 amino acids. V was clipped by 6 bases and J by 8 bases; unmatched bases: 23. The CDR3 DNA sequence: TGTGCCAGCAGAACGCCAACCGGTCCGCCGGGACAGGCCTGGGGCTACACCTTC. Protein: CASRTPTGPPGQAWGYTF.

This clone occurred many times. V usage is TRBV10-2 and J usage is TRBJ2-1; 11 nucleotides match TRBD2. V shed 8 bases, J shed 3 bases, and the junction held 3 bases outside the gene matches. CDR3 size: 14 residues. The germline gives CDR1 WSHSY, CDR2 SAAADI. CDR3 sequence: CASHLAGGYNEQFF. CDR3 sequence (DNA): TGCGCCAGCCATCTAGCGGGGGGCTACAATGAGCAGTTCTTC.

CDR3 residues: CSVGQGARSNEKLFF. In DNA form, the CDR3 reads TGCAGCGTTGGACAGGGGGCAAGGTCTAATGAAAAACTGTTTTTT. V and J are TRBV29-1 and TRBJ1-4; 10 nucleotides agree with TRBD1. The J segment lost 3 bases and the V segment lost 4 bases, leaving 5 bases of the junction unmatched. Per germline, CDR1 SQVTM and CDR2 ANQGSEA. The CDR3 runs to 15 residues.

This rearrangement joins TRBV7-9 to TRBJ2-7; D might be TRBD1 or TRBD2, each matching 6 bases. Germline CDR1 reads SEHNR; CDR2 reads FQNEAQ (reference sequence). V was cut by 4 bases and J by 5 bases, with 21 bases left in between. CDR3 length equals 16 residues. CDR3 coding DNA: TGTGCCAGCAGCTCCCTAGAGAGGGGGGAGGCGGACGAGCAGTACTTC. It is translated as CASSSLERGEADEQYF.

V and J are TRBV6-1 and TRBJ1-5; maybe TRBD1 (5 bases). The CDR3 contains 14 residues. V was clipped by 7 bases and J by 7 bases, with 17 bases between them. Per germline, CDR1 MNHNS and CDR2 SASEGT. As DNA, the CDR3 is TGTGCCAGCATTAGAATTAGGGGTGAACAGCCCCAGCATTTT. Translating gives CASIRIRGEQPQHF.

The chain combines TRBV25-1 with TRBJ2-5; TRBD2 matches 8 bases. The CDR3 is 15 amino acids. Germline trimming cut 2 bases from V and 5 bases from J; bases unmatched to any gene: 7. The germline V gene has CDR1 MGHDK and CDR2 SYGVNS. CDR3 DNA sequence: TGTGCCAGCAGTGAAAGACTAGCGTGGGGGGAGACCCAGTACTTC. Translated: CASSERLAWGETQYF.

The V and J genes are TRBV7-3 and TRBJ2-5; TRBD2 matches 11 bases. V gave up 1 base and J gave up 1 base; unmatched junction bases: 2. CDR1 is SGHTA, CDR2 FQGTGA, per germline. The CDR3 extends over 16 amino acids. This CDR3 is CASSLSTSGGQETQYF. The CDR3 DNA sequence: TGTGCCAGCAGCTTAAGCACTAGCGGGGGCCAAGAGACCCAGTACTTC.

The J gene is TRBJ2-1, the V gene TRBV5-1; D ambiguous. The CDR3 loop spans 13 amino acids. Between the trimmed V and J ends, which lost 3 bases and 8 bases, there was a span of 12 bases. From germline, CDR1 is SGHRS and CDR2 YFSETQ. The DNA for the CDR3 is TGCGCCAGCAGCTCTCTAGGGTGGGATGAGCAGTTCTTC. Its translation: CASSSLGWDEQFF.

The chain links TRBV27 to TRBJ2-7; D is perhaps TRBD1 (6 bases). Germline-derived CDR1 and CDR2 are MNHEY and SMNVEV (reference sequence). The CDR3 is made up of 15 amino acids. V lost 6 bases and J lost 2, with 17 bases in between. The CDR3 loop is CASSSDRTATYEQYF. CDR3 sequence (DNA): TGTGCCAGCAGCTCCGATAGGACAGCGACCTACGAGCAGTACTTC.

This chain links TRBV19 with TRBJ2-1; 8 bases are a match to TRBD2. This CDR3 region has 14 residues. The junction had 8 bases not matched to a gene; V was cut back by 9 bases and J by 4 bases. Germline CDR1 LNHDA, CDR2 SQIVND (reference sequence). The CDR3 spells CASQIAGLYNEQFF. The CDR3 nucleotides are TGTGCCAGCCAAATAGCGGGACTTTACAATGAGCAGTTCTTC.

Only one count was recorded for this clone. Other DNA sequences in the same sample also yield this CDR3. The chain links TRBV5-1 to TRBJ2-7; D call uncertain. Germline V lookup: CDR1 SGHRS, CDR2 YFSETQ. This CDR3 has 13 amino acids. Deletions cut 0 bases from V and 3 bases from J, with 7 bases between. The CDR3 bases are TGCGCCAGCAGCTTGGTACAGAGCTACGAGCAGTACTTC. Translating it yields CASSLVQSYEQYF.

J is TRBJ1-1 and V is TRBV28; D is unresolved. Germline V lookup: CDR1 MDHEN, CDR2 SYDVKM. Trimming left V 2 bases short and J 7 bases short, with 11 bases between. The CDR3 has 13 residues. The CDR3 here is CASSLVVRVEAFF. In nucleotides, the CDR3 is TGTGCCAGCAGTTTAGTGGTCCGGGTTGAAGCTTTCTTT.

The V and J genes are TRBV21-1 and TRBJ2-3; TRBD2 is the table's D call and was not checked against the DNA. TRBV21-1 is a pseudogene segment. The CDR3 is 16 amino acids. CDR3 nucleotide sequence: TGTGCCAGCAGCAAAAGGGGGAGGGTTGGCCTAGATACGCAGTATTTT. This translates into CASSKRGRVGLDTQYF.

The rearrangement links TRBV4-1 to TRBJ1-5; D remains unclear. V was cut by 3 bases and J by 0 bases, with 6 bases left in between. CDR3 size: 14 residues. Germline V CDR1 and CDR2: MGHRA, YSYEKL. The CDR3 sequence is CASSQVNSNQPQHF. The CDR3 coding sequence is TGCGCCAGCAGCCAGGTAAATAGCAATCAGCCCCAGCATTTT.

In DNA, the CDR3 is TGTGCCAGCAGTCCTGGAGCTAGCGGGAGCACCACGGAAGAGACCCAGTACTTC. Amino acids: CASSPGASGSTTEETQYF. The chain combines TRBV2 with TRBJ2-5; the match to TRBD2 covers 10 bases. Germline assignment: CDR1 SNHLY and CDR2 FYNNEI. With V trimmed by 5 bases and J by 3 bases, 15 bases remained unmatched. The CDR3 has 18 amino acids.

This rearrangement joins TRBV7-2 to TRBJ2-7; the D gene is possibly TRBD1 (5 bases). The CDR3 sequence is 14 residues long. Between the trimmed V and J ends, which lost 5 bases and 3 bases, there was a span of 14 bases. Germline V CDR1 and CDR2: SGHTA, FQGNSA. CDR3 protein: CASSPQGTHYEQYF. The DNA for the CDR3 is TGTGCCAGCAGCCCGCAGGGCACTCACTACGAGCAGTACTTC.

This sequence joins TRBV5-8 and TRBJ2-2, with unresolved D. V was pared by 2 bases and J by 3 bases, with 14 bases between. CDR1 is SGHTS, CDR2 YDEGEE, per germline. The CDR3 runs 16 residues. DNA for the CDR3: TGTGCCAGCAGCTTTTTTTCAGGAGAGGACACCGGGGAGCTGTTTTTT. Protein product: CASSFFSGEDTGELFF. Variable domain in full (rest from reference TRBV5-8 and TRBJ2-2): EAGVTQSPTHLIKTRGQQATLRCSPISGHTSVYWYQQALGLGLQFLLWYDEGEERNRGNFPPRFSGRQFPNYSSELNVNALELEDSALYLCASSFFSGEDTGELFFGEGSRLTVL.

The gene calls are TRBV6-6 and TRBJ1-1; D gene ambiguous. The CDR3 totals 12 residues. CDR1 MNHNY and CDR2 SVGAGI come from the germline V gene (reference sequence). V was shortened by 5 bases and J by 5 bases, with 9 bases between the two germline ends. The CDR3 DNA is TGTGCCAGCAGTCAACCGGAGACTGAAGCTTTCTTT. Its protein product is CASSQPETEAFF.